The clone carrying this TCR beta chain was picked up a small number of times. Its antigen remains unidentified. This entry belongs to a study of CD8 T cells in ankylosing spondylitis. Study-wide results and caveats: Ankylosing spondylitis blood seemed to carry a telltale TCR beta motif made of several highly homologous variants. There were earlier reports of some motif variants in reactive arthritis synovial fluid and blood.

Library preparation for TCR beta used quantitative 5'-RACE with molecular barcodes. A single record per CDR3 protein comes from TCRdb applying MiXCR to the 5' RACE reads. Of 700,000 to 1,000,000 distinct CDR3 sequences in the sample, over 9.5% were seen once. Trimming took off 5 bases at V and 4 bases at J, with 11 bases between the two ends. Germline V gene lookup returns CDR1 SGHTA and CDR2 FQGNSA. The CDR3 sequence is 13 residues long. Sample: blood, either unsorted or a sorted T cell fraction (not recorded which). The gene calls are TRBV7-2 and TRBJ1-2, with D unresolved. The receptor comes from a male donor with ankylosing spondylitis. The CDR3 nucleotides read TGTGCCAGCAGCCTATCGGCTTCCTATGGCTACACCTTC. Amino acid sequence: CASSLSASYGYTF.